The 15 T cell receptor beta chains in this list originate from one sample, sequenced in a study of cytotoxic CD8 clonotypes in ibrutinib-treated CLL. Clones were read by immunoSEQ multiplex PCR, and TCRdb kept only the in-frame ones, dropping some. Counted here are fewer than 400,000 clones, about 64% occurring once; the ten biggest clones make up roughly 6.3%. The material sequenced was PBMCs, taken after 36 months of ibrutinib treatment. The receptor source for this set is a human donor with chronic lymphocytic leukemia.

The J gene is TRBJ2-3, the V gene TRBV19, with TRBD2 matching 8 bases. Germline trimming cut 9 bases from V and 4 bases from J; bases unmatched to any gene: 6. CDR1 is LNHDA and CDR2 is SQIVND in the germline V gene (reference sequence). The CDR3 has 13 residues. Here the CDR3 reads CARKRGGPDTQYF. CDR3 coding DNA: TGTGCCAGAAAACGCGGGGGGCCAGATACGCAGTATTTT.

The chain has TRBV19 and TRBJ2-5; D is undetermined. Germline V gene sequence: CDR1 LNHDA, CDR2 SQIVND (reference sequence). The CDR3 extends over 14 amino acids. V gave up 5 bases and J gave up 5 bases, with 15 bases separating them. CDR3 sequence reads: CASSGADNWETQYF. CDR3 in DNA: TGTGCCAGTAGTGGAGCTGACAACTGGGAGACCCAGTACTTC. The full variable domain, its missing parts supplied by reference TRBV19 and TRBJ2-5, is DGGITQSPKYLFRKEGQNVTLSCEQNLNHDAMYWYRQDPGQGLRLIYYSQIVNDFQKGDIAEGYSVSREKKESFPLTVTSAQKNPTAFYLCASSGADNWETQYFGPGTRLLVL.

The V call is TRBV5-1, the J call TRBJ2-5; D is undetermined. CDR1 SGHRS and CDR2 YFSETQ come from the germline V gene. This CDR3 is built from 12 residues. Trimming took off 0 bases at V and 9 bases at J, with 9 bases between the two ends. This CDR3 reads CASSLAAQSQYF. The CDR3 bases are TGCGCCAGCAGCTTGGCCGCGCAGTCCCAGTACTTC.

The chain recombines TRBV6-1 with TRBJ1-1, with D possibly being TRBD1 (5 bases). V was pared by 3 bases and J by 11 bases, with 28 bases between. The germline V gene encodes CDR1 MNHNS and CDR2 SASEGT. CDR3 size: 17 residues. The CDR3, as DNA: TGTGCCAGCAGTGAGCGTCGTTTGGGGCAGGGCGGTCGTGATGCTTTCTTT. Amino acid sequence: CASSERRLGQGGRDAFF.

A few counts support this clone. The chain recombines TRBV5-1 with TRBJ2-5; a weak D match, TRBD1 (5 bases). V lost 0 bases to trimming and J lost 1 base, with 7 bases between them. Germline CDR1 is SGHRS and CDR2 is YFSETQ. The CDR3 is 14 amino acids. CDR3 protein: CASSLGQIQETQYF. In DNA form, the CDR3 reads TGCGCCAGCAGCTTGGGACAGATCCAAGAGACCCAGTACTTC.

V usage is TRBV21-1 and J usage is TRBJ2-7; TRBD1 is taken as the D call from the table, unchecked against the DNA. TRBV21-1 is an annotated pseudogene. This CDR3 is 16 amino acids long. The CDR3: CASSKAVRGRTYEQYF. CDR3 in DNA: TGTGCCAGCAGCAAAGCGGTCAGGGGGCGCACCTACGAGCAGTACTTC.

This clone was counted a few times. The V gene is TRBV7-3, the J gene TRBJ1-6; D gene ambiguous. Trimming left V 2 bases short and J 0 bases short, with 5 bases between. The CDR3 sequence is 15 residues long. Germline CDR1 SGHTA, CDR2 FQGTGA. CDR3 nucleotide sequence: TGTGCCAGCAGCTTATTGGGCTCCTATAATTCACCCCTCCACTTT. This gives the protein CASSLLGSYNSPLHF. Full variable domain (remainder filled in from reference TRBV7-3 and TRBJ1-6): GAGVSQTPSNKVTEKGKYVELRCDPISGHTALYWYRQSLGQGPEFLIYFQGTGAADDSGLPNDRFFAVRPEGSVSTLKIQRTERGDSAVYLCASSLLGSYNSPLHFGNGTRLTVT.

The chain recombines TRBV5-6 with TRBJ2-7, with TRBD1 matching 12 bases. The CDR3 covers 18 residues. With V trimmed by 3 bases and J by 1 base, 11 bases remained unmatched. Germline V gene lookup returns CDR1 SGHDT and CDR2 YYEEEE. CDR3 region: CASSYPGQGALRSYEQYF. CDR3 DNA sequence: TGTGCCAGCAGCTACCCGGGACAGGGGGCGCTCAGGTCCTACGAGCAGTACTTC.

The chain links TRBV6-6 to TRBJ2-7, with 7 bases matching TRBD2. Looked up from germline, CDR1 is MNHNY and CDR2 is SVGAGI (reference sequence). The CDR3 has 15 residues. The trim removed 5 bases at V and 3 bases at J, leaving 10 bases unmatched. The CDR3 here is CASSNGGTGRYEQYF. CDR3 sequence (DNA): TGTGCCAGCAGTAACGGGGGGACGGGGCGCTACGAGCAGTACTTC.

The genes are TRBV9 and TRBJ2-5; D gene uncertain. This CDR3 has 13 residues. Trimming cost V 0 bases and J 7 bases, with 10 bases left between them. In germline, CDR1 is SGDLS, CDR2 YYNGEE. The CDR3 bases are TGTGCCAGCAGCGTAGGCAACCCGGGGACCCAGTACTTC. Translation: CASSVGNPGTQYF.

V gene TRBV19 combines with J gene TRBJ1-1, with D perhaps matching TRBD1 (6 bases). The CDR3 contains 17 residues. CDR1 is LNHDA, CDR2 SQIVND, per germline (reference sequence). V gave up 2 bases and J gave up 0 bases, with 16 bases separating them. The CDR3 reads CASSILSLTGLNTEAFF. CDR3 nucleotides: TGTGCCAGTAGTATATTATCGCTTACAGGGTTGAACACTGAAGCTTTCTTT.

The genes are TRBV7-9 and TRBJ2-2; TRBD1 or TRBD2 may be the D gene (5 bases each). This CDR3 spans 17 amino acids. Germline CDR1 reads SEHNR; CDR2 reads FQNEAQ (reference sequence). V was shortened by 4 bases and J by 0 bases, with 15 bases between the two germline ends. The CDR3 DNA reads as TGTGCCAGCAGCTCATGGGGGAGTACTACGAACACCGGGGAGCTGTTTTTT. Its protein product is CASSSWGSTTNTGELFF. Together with reference TRBV7-9 and TRBJ2-2, the CDR3 gives the full variable domain: DTGVSQNPRHKITKRGQNVTFRCDPISEHNRLYWYRQTLGQGPEFLTYFQNEAQLEKSRLLSDRFSAERPKGSFSTLEIQRTEQGDSAMYLCASSSWGSTTNTGELFFGEGSRLTVL.

The V call is TRBV18, the J call TRBJ1-5; a possible D gene is TRBD1 (5 bases). Germline CDR1 reads KGHSH; CDR2 reads LQKENI. This CDR3 contains 13 residues. The germline V and J ends were trimmed by 2 bases and 7 bases, with 9 bases remaining between them. The CDR3 loop reads CASSPNRKQPQHF. The DNA of the CDR3 is TGTGCCAGCTCACCAAACAGGAAGCAGCCCCAGCATTTT. Filled out from reference TRBV18 and TRBJ1-5, the complete variable domain reads NAGVMQNPRHLVRRRGQEARLRCSPMKGHSHVYWYRQLPEEGLKFMVYLQKENIIDESGMPKERFSAEFPKEGPSILRIQQVVRGDSAAYFCASSPNRKQPQHFGDGTRLSIL.

The rearrangement uses TRBV7-9 and TRBJ1-4, with 7 bases aligning to TRBD1. With 3 bases clipped from V and 7 bases from J, the junction kept 11 bases outside the gene matches. Germline V gene sequence: CDR1 SEHNR, CDR2 FQNEAQ (reference sequence). This CDR3 spans 16 amino acids. The CDR3 region has the DNA TGTGCCAGCAGCTTCCTTCAGGGGGGGACCTTTGAAAAACTGTTTTTT. Translated, it gives CASSFLQGGTFEKLFF.

The chain recombines TRBV5-6 with TRBJ1-4; a possible D gene is TRBD1 (6 bases). There are 15 residues in the CDR3. Germline values: CDR1 SGHDT, CDR2 YYEEEE. V was trimmed by 5 bases and J by 2 bases, leaving 13 bases between them. CDR3 in amino acids: CASSPLGQTNEKLFF. CDR3 in DNA: TGTGCCAGCAGTCCCCTTGGACAGACTAATGAAAAACTGTTTTTT. Looking up the rest from reference TRBV5-6 and TRBJ1-4 gives the full variable domain: DAGVTQSPTHLIKTRGQQVTLRCSPKSGHDTVSWYQQALGQGPQFIFQYYEEEERQRGNFPDRFSGHQFPNYSSELNVNALLLGDSALYLCASSPLGQTNEKLFFGSGTQLSVL.